Each of the 11 T cell receptor beta chains below was sequenced from the same sample in a study of blood T cell repertoires in COVID-19. Profiling relied on immunoSEQ multiplex PCR, and the TCRdb table lists in-frame clones only, not all of them. The sample lists more than 150,000 clones, 85% to 90% occurring once. Source material: peripheral blood. The receptors were gathered from a man aged 70-80 years with active or convalescent COVID-19.

This chain connects TRBV5-1 to TRBJ1-2; 8 bases line up with TRBD1. CDR1 is SGHRS, CDR2 YFSETQ, per germline. Unmatched junction bases numbered 10, after V lost 0 bases and J lost 6 bases. The CDR3 loop spans 16 amino acids. The CDR3 sequence is CASSLGPGGIGDGYTF. The CDR3 region has the DNA TGCGCCAGCAGCTTGGGGCCAGGGGGCATTGGCGATGGCTACACCTTC.

The V gene is TRBV6-2 or TRBV6-3, the J gene TRBJ2-7; D perhaps matches TRBD2 (5 bases). Per the germline V gene, CDR1 is MNHEY and CDR2 is SVGEGT. CDR3 length: 15 residues. Trimming removed 2 bases at V and 4 bases at J, with 15 bases between. The CDR3 protein is CASSYLDSIGYEQYF. The CDR3 nucleotides read TGTGCCAGCAGTTACCTGGACTCAATTGGGTACGAGCAGTACTTC.

The chain links TRBV6-5 to TRBJ1-5; D not resolved. Between the trimmed V and J ends, which lost 0 bases and 4 bases, there was a span of 7 bases. Germline lookup yields CDR1 MNHEY and CDR2 SVGAGI. The CDR3 runs 14 residues. This CDR3 reads CASSYSGKNQPQHF. In DNA, the CDR3 is TGTGCCAGCAGTTACTCGGGCAAAAATCAGCCCCAGCATTTT.

The J gene is TRBJ1-1, the V gene TRBV7-9; 8 bases are shared with TRBD1. Germline lookup yields CDR1 SEHNR and CDR2 FQNEAQ (reference sequence). The junction had 10 bases not matched to a gene; V was cut back by 4 bases and J by 6 bases. The CDR3 has 15 residues. The CDR3 here is CASSSSRTGWAEAFF. The CDR3 DNA reads TGTGCCAGCAGCTCTTCTAGGACAGGGTGGGCTGAAGCTTTCTTT.

The V gene is TRBV7-6, the J gene TRBJ1-5; tentative D call: TRBD1 (6 bases). This CDR3 contains 15 residues. V lost 4 bases and J lost 7, with 17 bases in between. Looked up from germline, CDR1 is SGHVS and CDR2 is FNYEAQ. CDR3 coding DNA: TGTGCCAGCAGCTCATTCACAGGGTCGAACCAGCCCCAGCATTTT. Amino acids: CASSSFTGSNQPQHF.

Many counts were recorded for this clone. This rearrangement joins TRBV7-2 to TRBJ2-7; weak D call: TRBD2 (5 bases). V lost 5 bases and J lost 7, with 18 bases in between. CDR1 is SGHTA and CDR2 is FQGNSA in the germline V gene. This CDR3 region has 14 residues. The CDR3 loop reads CASSKEGRTREQYF. The CDR3 nucleotides read TGTGCCAGCAGCAAAGAGGGCAGAACGCGGGAGCAGTACTTC.

The rearrangement uses TRBV28 and TRBJ1-2; D might be TRBD1 (6 bases). Per germline, CDR1 MDHEN and CDR2 SYDVKM. Trimming pared 2 bases from V and 2 bases from J, leaving 6 bases between. This CDR3 is 13 amino acids long. The CDR3 bases are TGTGCCAGCAGTTTACAGGGGAACTATGGCTACACCTTC. Protein sequence: CASSLQGNYGYTF.

The chain recombines TRBV30 with TRBJ1-2, with TRBD1 identical over 7 bases. Germline V gene sequence: CDR1 GTSNPN, CDR2 SVGIG (reference sequence). The CDR3 extends over 12 amino acids. The trim removed 7 bases at V and 5 bases at J, leaving 7 bases unmatched. The CDR3 here is CAFRTGLYGYTF. CDR3 in DNA: TGTGCCTTTAGGACAGGACTATATGGCTACACCTTC.

The V gene is TRBV7-2, the J gene TRBJ2-1; D might be TRBD2 (5 bases). The CDR3 sequence is 12 residues long. V was trimmed by 4 bases and J by 7 bases, leaving 8 bases between them. Germline CDR1 and CDR2: SGHTA and FQGNSA. CDR3 region: CASSWRRNEQFF. CDR3 coding DNA: TGTGCCAGCAGCTGGCGGAGGAATGAGCAGTTCTTC.

The chain combines TRBV7-8 with TRBJ1-5; no firm D call. The CDR3 length is 15 residues. Trimming took off 2 bases at V and 0 bases at J, with 8 bases between the two ends. In germline, CDR1 is SGHVS, CDR2 FQNEAQ. The CDR3: CASSLNEGSNQPQHF. The CDR3 DNA is TGTGCCAGCAGCTTAAACGAGGGTAGCAATCAGCCCCAGCATTTT. The full variable domain, rest sourced from reference TRBV7-8 and TRBJ1-5, is GAGVSQSPRYKVAKRGQDVALRCDPISGHVSLFWYQQALGQGPEFLTYFQNEAQLDKSGLPSDRFFAERPEGSVSTLKIQRTQQEDSAVYLCASSLNEGSNQPQHFGDGTRLSIL.

This clone appeared a single time. This chain joins TRBV6-1 and TRBJ1-2; D not resolved. This CDR3 is built from 14 residues. V lost 2 bases to trimming and J lost 8 bases, with 15 bases between them. Germline V gene sequence: CDR1 MNHNS, CDR2 SASEGT. This CDR3 is CASSEPPRSLGYTF. The CDR3 coding sequence is TGTGCCAGCAGTGAACCCCCCAGGTCCCTAGGCTACACCTTC.